The 10 T cell receptor beta chains presented below share a single source sample, sequenced in a study of cytomegalovirus exposure and HLA in healthy donors. Profiling relied on immunoSEQ multiplex PCR, and the TCRdb table lists in-frame clones only, not all of them. The table has about 280,000 clones, approximately 90% seen once. The sequencing input was PBMCs. All receptors derive from a woman younger than 35 in good health and CMV-seronegative.

This clone was counted a few times. The V call is TRBV27, the J call TRBJ1-6, with D uncertain. Trimming removed 6 bases at V and 7 bases at J, with 4 bases between. In germline, CDR1 is MNHEY, CDR2 SMNVEV (reference sequence). The CDR3 consists of 11 residues. The chain's CDR3 is CASRSNSPLHF. In DNA form, the CDR3 reads TGTGCCAGCAGGTCGAATTCACCCCTCCACTTT.

This clone was detected only a few times. The chain is built from TRBV14 and TRBJ1-6; D gene uncertain. Trimming cost V 4 bases and J 6 bases, with 10 bases left between them. In germline, CDR1 is SGHDN, CDR2 FVKESK. The CDR3 is 14 residues long. CDR3 loop: CASSLITGNSPLHF. The CDR3 bases are TGTGCCAGCAGCCTGATTACTGGTAATTCACCCCTCCACTTT.

This clone was counted between two and nine times. The V and J genes are TRBV20-1 and TRBJ2-7; D perhaps matches TRBD2 (6 bases). The germline V gene has CDR1 DFQATT and CDR2 SNEGSKA (reference sequence). The CDR3 runs to 11 residues. The ends were cut back, 5 bases at V and 2 bases at J, with 7 bases in the middle. CDR3 in DNA: TGCAGTGCTCGACTAGCCTACGAGCAGTACTTC. It translates to CSARLAYEQYF.

V usage is TRBV2 and J usage is TRBJ2-5; 10 positions agree with TRBD1. This CDR3 comprises 14 residues. Germline V gives CDR1 SNHLY, CDR2 FYNNEI. The ends lost 3 bases at V and 5 bases at J; junction bases unmatched: 3. The DNA of the CDR3 is TGTGCCAGCAGTGAGGGACAGGGGCGGGAGACCCAGTACTTC. Its translation: CASSEGQGRETQYF.

As concerns this clone: Its ends do not fully match the called genes, so a read error is possible. The chain carries TRBV2 and TRBJ1-2; D gene uncertain. The CDR3 totals 13 residues. The germline V gene has CDR1 SNHLY and CDR2 FYNNEI. The CDR3 protein is CASSELPTGRKAF. DNA of the CDR3: TGTGCCAGCAGTGAACTCCCTACGGGGAGGAAGGCCTTC.

This clone was counted between two and nine times. The genes are TRBV30 and TRBJ1-4, with no clear D. This CDR3 comprises 14 residues. Germline V gene lookup returns CDR1 GTSNPN and CDR2 SVGIG (reference sequence). V was pared by 2 bases and J by 7 bases, with 14 bases between. CDR3 protein: CAWSPGLSGEKLFF. DNA for the CDR3: TGTGCCTGGAGTCCCGGCCTGTCAGGTGAAAAACTGTTTTTT.

The chain has TRBV6-5 and TRBJ2-7; TRBD1 agrees at 8 bases. CDR1 is MNHEY, CDR2 SVGAGI, per germline. V trimming: 5 bases; J trimming: 5 bases; junction bases outside the gene matches: 8. The CDR3 extends over 14 amino acids. CDR3 sequence reads: CASSRRTGNDEQYF. CDR3 DNA sequence: TGTGCCAGCAGTCGAAGGACAGGGAACGACGAGCAGTACTTC.

This sequence joins TRBV27 and TRBJ1-1; D may be TRBD1 (5 bases). The CDR3 spans 13 residues. V shed 8 bases and J shed 4 bases, with 14 bases lying between them. CDR1 is MNHEY and CDR2 is SMNVEV in the germline V gene (reference sequence). The CDR3 loop is CASYKGLSTEAFF. CDR3 DNA sequence: TGTGCCAGCTATAAGGGGCTCAGCACTGAAGCTTTCTTT.

The rearrangement uses TRBV11-2 and TRBJ2-2; D is unresolved. The germline CDR1 and CDR2 sequences are SGHAT and FQNNGV. The CDR3 extends over 9 amino acids. Trimming cost V 7 bases and J 11 bases, with 5 bases left between them. CDR3 protein: CASTIELFF. In DNA form, the CDR3 reads TGTGCCAGCACCATCGAGCTGTTTTTT.

This sequence joins TRBV2 and TRBJ2-2, with D possibly matching TRBD2 (6 bases). The length of the CDR3 is 16 residues. The germline V and J ends were trimmed by 4 bases and 6 bases, with 18 bases remaining between them. Germline CDR1 SNHLY, CDR2 FYNNEI. In DNA, the CDR3 is TGTGCCAGCAGTGTCCGGGACTGGTATCGGGCCGGGGAGCTGTTTTTT. It codes for CASSVRDWYRAGELFF.